The T cell receptor (beta chain) under discussion was sequenced for a study of T cells in Graves' hyperthyroidism and ophthalmopathy. This clonotype was observed once. As yet, its antigen is unknown. Trimming pared 2 bases from V and 0 bases from J, leaving 8 bases between. The CDR3 is 15 amino acids. The germline V gene has CDR1 SGHTA and CDR2 FQGNSA. Regions amplified from RNA transcripts were the TCR beta CDR3 regions. HTBI primers were employed in a first-round RT-PCR of the TCR CDR3. A single record per CDR3 protein comes from TCRdb applying MiXCR to the multiplex PCR reads. This table has about 570,000 distinct CDR3 sequences, 46% appearing once. Study-level findings and limits: Onset of ophthalmopathy came a median approximately 6 months after the model predicted it. Among thyroid clonotypes expanded above 0.001, most also appeared in blood.

What was sequenced was peripheral blood or thyroid tissue (not recorded which). The sequence came from an adult woman with Graves' disease, either hyperthyroidism or ophthalmopathy (not recorded which). The genes are TRBV7-2 and TRBJ1-5; no reliable D call. CDR3 coding DNA: TGTGCCAGCAGCTTAACGGCAGATAGCAATCAGCCCCAGCATTTT. Translated: CASSLTADSNQPQHF. Together with reference TRBV7-2 and TRBJ1-5, the CDR3 gives the full variable domain: GAGVSQSPSNKVTEKGKDVELRCDPISGHTALYWYRQSLGQGLEFLIYFQGNSAPDKSGLPSDRFSAERTGGSVSTLTIQRTQQEDSAVYLCASSLTADSNQPQHFGDGTRLSIL.